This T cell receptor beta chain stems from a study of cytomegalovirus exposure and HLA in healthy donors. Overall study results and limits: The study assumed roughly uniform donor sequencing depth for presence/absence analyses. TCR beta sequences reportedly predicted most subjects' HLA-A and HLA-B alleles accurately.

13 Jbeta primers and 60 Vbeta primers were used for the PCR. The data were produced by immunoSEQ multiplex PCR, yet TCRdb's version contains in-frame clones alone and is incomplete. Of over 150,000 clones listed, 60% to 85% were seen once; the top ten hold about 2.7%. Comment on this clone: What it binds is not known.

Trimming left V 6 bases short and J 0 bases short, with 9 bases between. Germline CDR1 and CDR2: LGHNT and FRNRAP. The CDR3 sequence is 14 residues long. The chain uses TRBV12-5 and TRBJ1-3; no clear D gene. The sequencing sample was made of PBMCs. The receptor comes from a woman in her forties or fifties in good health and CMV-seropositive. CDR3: CASGAGGSGNTIYF. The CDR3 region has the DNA TGTGCTAGTGGGGCAGGTGGCTCTGGAAACACCATATATTTT.